This is a list of T cell receptor beta chains from one sample in a study of shared clonotypes between healthy human individuals. Generated by immunoSEQ multiplex PCR, the TCRdb table keeps only in-frame clones and is missing some. The data hold roughly 1,600,000 clones, with roughly 98.5% observed a single time. The source material was naive CD4+ T cells sorted from blood. The receptors shown here come from a man aged 25-45 years in good health. The CDR3 runs from the conserved cysteine through the conserved F or W. Fields, in order: V gene, D gene, clone size, J gene, CDR3 DNA, CDR3 protein. A D gene is named only where the DNA matches it firmly. Some rows mark clone size as missing; the rest say once, few, many or name a class of expanded clone.

V gene: TRBV5-4
D gene: TRBD2
clone size: NA
J gene: TRBJ2-7
CDR3 DNA: TGTGCCAGCAGCTTGCGGGGGGGCGAGCAGTACTTC
CDR3 protein: CASSLRGGEQYF

V gene: TRBV5-5
D gene: NA
clone size: NA
J gene: TRBJ1-3
CDR3 DNA: TGTGCCAGCAGCTTGGTTGGGCCTGGAAACACCATATATTTT
CDR3 protein: CASSLVGPGNTIYF

V gene: TRBV6-1
D gene: NA
clone size: once
J gene: TRBJ2-3
CDR3 DNA: TGTGCCAGCAGCGACTACAGCACAGATACGCAGTATTTT
CDR3 protein: CASSDYSTDTQYF

V gene: TRBV29-1
D gene: NA
clone size: NA
J gene: TRBJ2-3
CDR3 DNA: TGCAGCGTTGAAAAGGGAGCTTTGCAGGATAAACAGTATTTT
CDR3 protein: CSVEKGALQDKQYF

V gene: TRBV14
D gene: NA
clone size: NA
J gene: TRBJ1-2
CDR3 DNA: TGTGCCAGCAGCCAAGATCTTGGGGCGCACTATGGCTACACCTTC
CDR3 protein: CASSQDLGAHYGYTF

V gene: TRBV28
D gene: NA
clone size: NA
J gene: TRBJ1-5
CDR3 DNA: TGTGCCAGCAGTCTGCAACAGGTCCTCTCCCCCCAGCATTTT
CDR3 protein: CASSLQQVLSPQHF

V gene: TRBV5-1
D gene: TRBD1
clone size: once
J gene: TRBJ2-2
CDR3 DNA: TGCGCCAGCAGCTTGGAGCCAAACAGGGGATGGACCGGGGAGCTGTTTTTT
CDR3 protein: CASSLEPNRGWTGELFF

V gene: TRBV29-1
D gene: TRBD1
clone size: NA
J gene: TRBJ2-4
CDR3 DNA: TGCAGCGTTGGTGGGACAGGTCTCATTCAGTACTTC
CDR3 protein: CSVGGTGLIQYF

V gene: TRBV9
D gene: NA
clone size: NA
J gene: TRBJ2-3
CDR3 DNA: TGTGCCAGCAGCGAGGGATTAGGTACGCAGTATTTT
CDR3 protein: CASSEGLGTQYF

V gene: TRBV27
D gene: TRBD1
clone size: NA
J gene: TRBJ1-2
CDR3 DNA: TGTGCCAGCAGTAAATTGGACAGGGGGGACTATGGCTACACCTTC
CDR3 protein: CASSKLDRGDYGYTF

V gene: TRBV28
D gene: NA
clone size: NA
J gene: TRBJ2-7
CDR3 DNA: TGTGCCAGCAGTCCTGGACGGAAATCCTACGAGCAGTACTTC
CDR3 protein: CASSPGRKSYEQYF

V gene: TRBV5-5
D gene: NA
clone size: NA
J gene: TRBJ2-3
CDR3 DNA: TGTGCCAGCAGCACCCTGGCGAGGACCAGCCATTCAGATACGCAGTATTTT
CDR3 protein: CASSTLARTSHSDTQYF

V gene: TRBV12-5
D gene: NA
clone size: NA
J gene: TRBJ2-6
CDR3 DNA: TGTGCTAGTGCCCTCGCCGGGGCCAACGTCCTGACTTTC
CDR3 protein: CASALAGANVLTF

V gene: TRBV18
D gene: NA
clone size: NA
J gene: TRBJ2-3
CDR3 DNA: TGTGCCAGCTCACCACGAGACACAGATACGCAGTATTTT
CDR3 protein: CASSPRDTDTQYF

V gene: TRBV5-4
D gene: NA
clone size: NA
J gene: TRBJ2-1
CDR3 DNA: TGTGCCAGCAGCCCCAGCGGGCCTAGCTCCTACAATGAGCAGTTCTTC
CDR3 protein: CASSPSGPSSYNEQFF

V gene: TRBV5-4
D gene: TRBD1
clone size: NA
J gene: TRBJ2-7
CDR3 DNA: TGTGCCAGTCTCGGACCAGGGGGCCACGAGCAGTACTTC
CDR3 protein: CASLGPGGHEQYF

V gene: TRBV5-1
D gene: TRBD2
clone size: NA
J gene: TRBJ2-2
CDR3 DNA: TGCGCCAGCAGCTTGGGTGGACTAGAATACACCGGGGAGCTGTTTTTT
CDR3 protein: CASSLGGLEYTGELFF

V gene: TRBV11-2
D gene: TRBD2
clone size: NA
J gene: TRBJ2-1
CDR3 DNA: TGTGCCAGCACCCTTGTGGGACTAGTAGGCAATGAGCAGTTCTTC
CDR3 protein: CASTLVGLVGNEQFF

V gene: TRBV6-5
D gene: TRBD1
clone size: NA
J gene: TRBJ2-7
CDR3 DNA: TGTGCCAGCAGTTCCCTGGTAGGGGGCATTTCCTACGAGCAGTACTTC
CDR3 protein: CASSSLVGGISYEQYF

V gene: TRBV15
D gene: NA
clone size: NA
J gene: TRBJ2-5
CDR3 DNA: TGTGCCACCAGTCAAACAGGGTCTGAAGAGACCCAGTACTTC
CDR3 protein: CATSQTGSEETQYF

V gene: TRBV7-9
D gene: NA
clone size: NA
J gene: TRBJ1-4
CDR3 DNA: TGTGCCGTAAGGGCCGCAACTAATGAAAAACTGTTTTTT
CDR3 protein: CAVRAATNEKLFF

V gene: TRBV19
D gene: NA
clone size: NA
J gene: TRBJ1-1
CDR3 DNA: TGTGCCAGTACGCCGGGACGGAAGAACACTGAAGCTTTCTTT
CDR3 protein: CASTPGRKNTEAFF

V gene: TRBV5-6
D gene: NA
clone size: NA
J gene: TRBJ2-3
CDR3 DNA: TGTGCCAGCAGCCAAGTACCATCGTCGAGCACAGATACGCAGTATTTT
CDR3 protein: CASSQVPSSSTDTQYF

V gene: TRBV7-3
D gene: TRBD2
clone size: NA
J gene: TRBJ2-1
CDR3 DNA: TGTGCCAGCAGCCCCCACCTAGCGGGAGCCTACAATGAGCAGTTCTTC
CDR3 protein: CASSPHLAGAYNEQFF

V gene: TRBV11-1
D gene: TRBD1
clone size: once
J gene: TRBJ2-7
CDR3 DNA: TGTGCCAGCAGCCCCCGGGACAGGAGTGGATTGGACTTC
CDR3 protein: CASSPRDRSGLDF

V gene: TRBV5-1
D gene: NA
clone size: NA
J gene: TRBJ1-1
CDR3 DNA: TGCGCCAGCAGCTACAAGACAGTTAACACTGAAGCTTTCTTT
CDR3 protein: CASSYKTVNTEAFF

V gene: TRBV28
D gene: NA
clone size: NA
J gene: TRBJ2-2
CDR3 DNA: TGTGCCAGCACGCGAGGGCTCACCGGGGAGCTGTTTTTT
CDR3 protein: CASTRGLTGELFF

V gene: TRBV5-1
D gene: TRBD1
clone size: NA
J gene: TRBJ1-1
CDR3 DNA: TGCGCCAGCAGCAAGGACAGGGAGGACACTGAAGCTTTCTTT
CDR3 protein: CASSKDREDTEAFF

V gene: TRBV15
D gene: NA
clone size: NA
J gene: TRBJ1-3
CDR3 DNA: TGTGCCACCAGCAGGGATTCGAATCCGAGCACCATATATTTT
CDR3 protein: CATSRDSNPSTIYF

V gene: TRBV9
D gene: TRBD2
clone size: NA
J gene: TRBJ2-7
CDR3 DNA: TGTGCCAGCAGCGTAGAGGCGGGAGCCCCCTCCTACGAGCAGTACTTC
CDR3 protein: CASSVEAGAPSYEQYF

V gene: TRBV7-9
D gene: NA
clone size: NA
J gene: TRBJ2-1
CDR3 DNA: TGTGCCAGCAGCAAGGAGGGCGTCATCGTTGAGCAGTTCTTC
CDR3 protein: CASSKEGVIVEQFF

V gene: TRBV29-1
D gene: NA
clone size: NA
J gene: TRBJ2-7
CDR3 DNA: TGCAGCGTGAAAGAGGAGCCGGGGGCCTACGAGCAGTACTTC
CDR3 protein: CSVKEEPGAYEQYF

V gene: TRBV2
D gene: TRBD1
clone size: NA
J gene: TRBJ2-3
CDR3 DNA: TGTGCCAGCAGGAACGGACAGGGGATGGGCACAGATACGCAGTATTTT
CDR3 protein: CASRNGQGMGTDTQYF

V gene: TRBV14
D gene: NA
clone size: once
J gene: TRBJ2-3
CDR3 DNA: TGTGCCAGCAGCCAAGCGGATACGCAGTATTTT
CDR3 protein: CASSQADTQYF

V gene: TRBV5-1
D gene: TRBD2
clone size: NA
J gene: TRBJ2-1
CDR3 DNA: TGCGCCAGCAGCTTGGAGACTAGCGGGAGGGCCGTTGAGCAGTTCTTC
CDR3 protein: CASSLETSGRAVEQFF

V gene: TRBV28
D gene: TRBD1
clone size: NA
J gene: TRBJ1-2
CDR3 DNA: TGTGCCAGCAAGGGACAGGCCTTGCCGAGCTATGGCTACACCTTC
CDR3 protein: CASKGQALPSYGYTF

V gene: TRBV7-8
D gene: NA
clone size: NA
J gene: TRBJ1-3
CDR3 DNA: TGTGCCAGCAGGATGTCTGGAAACACCATATATTTT
CDR3 protein: CASRMSGNTIYF

V gene: TRBV6-1
D gene: NA
clone size: NA
J gene: TRBJ2-2
CDR3 DNA: TGTGCCAGCAGTGAAGATTTAGCGGAGTACACCGGGGAGCTGTTTTTT
CDR3 protein: CASSEDLAEYTGELFF

V gene: TRBV20-1
D gene: NA
clone size: NA
J gene: TRBJ2-1
CDR3 DNA: TGCAGCCTCAATGAGCAGTTCTTC
CDR3 protein: CSLNEQFF

V gene: TRBV9
D gene: NA
clone size: NA
J gene: TRBJ1-2
CDR3 DNA: TGTGCCAGCAGCGCCCGGACTCAGTCCTTTAACTATGGCTACACCTTC
CDR3 protein: CASSARTQSFNYGYTF

V gene: TRBV18
D gene: NA
clone size: once
J gene: TRBJ2-5
CDR3 DNA: TGTGCCAGCCAACTAACGAGGGAGTACCAAGAGACCCAGTACTTC
CDR3 protein: CASQLTREYQETQYF

V gene: TRBV2
D gene: TRBD2
clone size: NA
J gene: TRBJ2-5
CDR3 DNA: TGTGCCGGGACGGGACTAGAGAGTGAGACCCAGTACTTC
CDR3 protein: CAGTGLESETQYF

V gene: TRBV27
D gene: TRBD1
clone size: NA
J gene: TRBJ2-2
CDR3 DNA: TGTGCCAGCAGTTGGAGACAGGGCCTCGGCGGGGAGCTGTTTTTT
CDR3 protein: CASSWRQGLGGELFF

V gene: TRBV7-9
D gene: NA
clone size: once
J gene: TRBJ1-4
CDR3 DNA: TGTGCCAGCAGCCGGACCCGGGACGCCGGGGGGAGACTGTTTTTT
CDR3 protein: CASSRTRDAGGRLFF

V gene: TRBV6-1
D gene: NA
clone size: NA
J gene: TRBJ2-3
CDR3 DNA: TGTGCCAGCAGTGAAGGGGCCACAGATACGCAGTATTTT
CDR3 protein: CASSEGATDTQYF

V gene: TRBV6-5
D gene: TRBD1
clone size: NA
J gene: TRBJ2-7
CDR3 DNA: TGTGCCAGCAAAGTCACAGGGGGATACGAGCAGTACTTC
CDR3 protein: CASKVTGGYEQYF

V gene: TRBV6-6
D gene: TRBD2
clone size: once
J gene: TRBJ2-7
CDR3 DNA: TGTGCCAGCAGTTACGGGGCGGGAGGGCTCGACGAGCAGTACTTC
CDR3 protein: CASSYGAGGLDEQYF

V gene: TRBV19
D gene: NA
clone size: NA
J gene: TRBJ2-1
CDR3 DNA: TGTGCCAGTAAAGCCCGGCATGAGCAGTTCTTC
CDR3 protein: CASKARHEQFF

V gene: TRBV4-3
D gene: NA
clone size: NA
J gene: TRBJ1-1
CDR3 DNA: TGCGCCAGCAGCCAAGAGGTCCGGAGGTGGGACACTGAAGCTTTCTTT
CDR3 protein: CASSQEVRRWDTEAFF